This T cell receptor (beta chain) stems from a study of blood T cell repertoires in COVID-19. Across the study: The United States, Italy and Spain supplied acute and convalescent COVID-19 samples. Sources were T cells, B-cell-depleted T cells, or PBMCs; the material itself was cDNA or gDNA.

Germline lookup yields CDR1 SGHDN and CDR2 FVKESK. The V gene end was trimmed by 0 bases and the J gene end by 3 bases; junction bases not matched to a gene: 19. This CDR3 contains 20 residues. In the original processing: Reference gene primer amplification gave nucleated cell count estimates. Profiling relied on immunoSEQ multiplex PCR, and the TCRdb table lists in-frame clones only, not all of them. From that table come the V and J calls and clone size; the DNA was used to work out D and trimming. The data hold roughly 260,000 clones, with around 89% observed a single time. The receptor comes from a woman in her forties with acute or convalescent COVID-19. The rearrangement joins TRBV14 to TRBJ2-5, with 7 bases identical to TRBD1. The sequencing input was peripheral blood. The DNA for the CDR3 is TGTGCCAGCAGCCAAGATAGGGACAGAAAGTTGGCACAAGGGAAAGAGACCCAGTACTTC. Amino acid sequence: CASSQDRDRKLAQGKETQYF.